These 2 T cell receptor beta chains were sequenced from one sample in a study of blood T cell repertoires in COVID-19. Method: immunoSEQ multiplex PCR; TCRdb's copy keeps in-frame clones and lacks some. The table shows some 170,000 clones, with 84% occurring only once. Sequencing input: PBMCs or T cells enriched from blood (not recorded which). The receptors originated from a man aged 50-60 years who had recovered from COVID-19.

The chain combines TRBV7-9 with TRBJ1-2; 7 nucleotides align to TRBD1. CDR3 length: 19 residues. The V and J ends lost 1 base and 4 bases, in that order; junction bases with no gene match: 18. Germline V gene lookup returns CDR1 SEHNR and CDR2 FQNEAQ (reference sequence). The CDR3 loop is CASSLGSLSSGGSAYGYTF. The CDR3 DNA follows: TGTGCCAGCAGCTTAGGGTCGCTTTCCTCAGGGGGAAGTGCCTATGGCTACACCTTC.

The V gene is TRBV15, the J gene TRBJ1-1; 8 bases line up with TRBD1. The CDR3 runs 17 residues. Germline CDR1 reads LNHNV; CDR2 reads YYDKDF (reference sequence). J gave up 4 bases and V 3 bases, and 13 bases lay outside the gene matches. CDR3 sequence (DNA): TGTGCCACCAGCAGCGGTCAGGGGGCTTCTTACTTCACTGAAGCTTTCTTT. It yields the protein CATSSGQGASYFTEAFF.